This T cell receptor (beta chain) was recorded in a study of T cells in Graves' hyperthyroidism and ophthalmopathy. Whole-study findings and limits: Ophthalmopathy and stable hyperthyroidism were separated by a 13 V-J model.

Using more than 7.5 ml of fresh peripheral blood, PBMCs were prepared. Remarks on this clonotype: No antigen is known for it.

Amplified regions were TCR beta CDR3 sequences from RNA transcripts. HTBI primers were the set used in a first-round RT-PCR of the TCR CDR3. A single record per CDR3 protein comes from TCRdb applying MiXCR to the multiplex PCR reads. The sample records fewer than 400,000 distinct CDR3 sequences, around 16% being singletons. The CDR3 covers 14 residues. Germline loops: CDR1 DFQATT, CDR2 SNEGSKA (reference sequence). Trimming removed 6 bases from V and 6 bases from J, with 18 bases in between. The clonotype originates from a man aged 25 to 40 with Graves' hyperthyroidism. The chain is built from TRBV20-1 and TRBJ2-1, with D hard to call. Sequenced sample: blood. DNA for the CDR3: TGCAGTGCCAAGGCAGCGACCGTATCCAATGAGCAGTTCTTC. This translates into CSAKAATVSNEQFF.